Below, 20 T cell receptor beta chains from the same sample are listed, as sequenced in a study of human versus mouse CDR3 diversity and MHC coevolution. The data were produced by immunoSEQ multiplex PCR, yet TCRdb's version contains in-frame clones alone and is incomplete. The table lists about 83,000 clones, roughly 92% of them singletons. The sequenced material came from naive CD4+ T cells from blood. Subset of the sample: CD45RO-negative CD62L-positive naive CD4 T cells. Source of these receptors: a person between 25 and 70 years old in good health.

The chain couples TRBV28 to TRBJ1-2, with D possibly matching TRBD1 (6 bases). The CDR3 loop spans 14 amino acids. Trimming cost V 3 bases and J 4 bases, with 12 bases left between them. Germline-derived CDR1 and CDR2 are MDHEN and SYDVKM. This CDR3 is CASSFPGHGYGYTF. The CDR3 DNA reads TGTGCCAGCAGTTTCCCGGGACATGGCTATGGCTACACCTTC.

J is TRBJ2-7 and V is TRBV29-1, with D perhaps TRBD2 (8 bases). The germline gives CDR1 SQVTM, CDR2 ANQGSEA. The V gene lost 7 bases and the J gene lost 6 bases, with 19 bases spanning the gap. The CDR3 has 13 residues. In nucleotides, the CDR3 is TGCAGCGCCACAGAGGGGGCGGGGGGCGAGCAGTACTTC. Amino acid sequence: CSATEGAGGEQYF.

This chain joins TRBV6-1 and TRBJ1-4; the match to TRBD1 covers 9 bases. The V gene's germline CDR1 is MNHNS and CDR2 SASEGT. V was pared by 5 bases and J by 4 bases, with 2 bases of the junction left unmatched. This CDR3 region has 14 residues. The chain's CDR3 is CASSRDRVNEKLFF. The CDR3 DNA follows: TGTGCCAGCAGTCGGGACAGGGTTAATGAAAAACTGTTTTTT.

The chain joins TRBV18 to TRBJ2-2; tentatively, D is TRBD2 (6 bases). The germline V and J ends were trimmed by 0 bases and 4 bases, with 12 bases remaining between them. CDR3 size: 16 residues. Germline-derived CDR1 and CDR2 are KGHSH and LQKENI. In DNA, the CDR3 is TGTGCCAGCTCACCACCGACCCTAGCGATCACCGGGGAGCTGTTTTTT. This sequence encodes CASSPPTLAITGELFF.

The chain recombines TRBV19 with TRBJ2-7; 10 nucleotides align to TRBD1. The CDR3 runs 16 residues. CDR1 and CDR2 (germline): LNHDA, SQIVND (reference sequence). V lost 3 bases to trimming and J lost 4 bases; unmatched junction nucleotides: 9. The chain's CDR3 is CASSIGQGVSVYEQYF. The DNA of the CDR3 is TGTGCCAGTAGTATTGGACAGGGGGTTTCGGTTTACGAGCAGTACTTC.

This clone is a singleton in its sample. V usage is TRBV28 and J usage is TRBJ2-3; D is unresolved. This CDR3 contains 11 residues. V was trimmed by 5 bases and J by 11 bases, leaving 11 bases between them. In germline, CDR1 is MDHEN, CDR2 SYDVKM. The CDR3 loop is CASSGLNMQYF. The CDR3 nucleotides read TGTGCCAGCAGTGGCTTAAATATGCAGTATTTT. Drawing the rest from reference TRBV28 and TRBJ2-3, the complete variable domain is DVKVTQSSRYLVKRTGEKVFLECVQDMDHENMFWYRQDPGLGLRLIYFSYDVKMKEKGDIPEGYSVSREKKERFSLILESASTNQTSMYLCASSGLNMQYFGPGTRLTVL.

The rearrangement uses TRBV6-1 and TRBJ2-1, with 9 nucleotides matching TRBD2. CDR1 MNHNS and CDR2 SASEGT come from the germline V gene. The CDR3 loop spans 15 amino acids. The ends lost 4 bases at V and 3 bases at J; junction bases unmatched: 4. In DNA form, the CDR3 reads TGTGCCAGCAGTGCAACTAGCGGGCACTACAATGAGCAGTTCTTC. Translation: CASSATSGHYNEQFF.

The V call is TRBV7-8, the J call TRBJ2-3; TRBD2 agrees at 14 bases. Germline V gene sequence: CDR1 SGHVS, CDR2 FQNEAQ. V was clipped by 5 bases and J by 6 bases; unmatched bases: 7. The CDR3 runs to 16 residues. DNA for the CDR3: TGTGCCAGCAGCCCCCCGGGACTAGCGGGAGTCGATACGCAGTATTTT. Protein: CASSPPGLAGVDTQYF.

This chain uses TRBV2 with TRBJ1-1; D is unclear. V gave up 6 bases and J gave up 7 bases, with 15 bases separating them. Looked up from germline, CDR1 is SNHLY and CDR2 is FYNNEI. This CDR3 region has 13 residues. The chain's CDR3 is CASRDRRVGEAFF. CDR3 DNA: TGTGCCAGCAGGGATAGGAGGGTGGGTGAAGCTTTCTTT.

The chain is built from TRBV7-7 and TRBJ2-5; the match to TRBD2 covers 13 bases. The CDR3 sequence is 16 residues long. Germline V gene data show CDR1 as SSHAT and CDR2 as FNYEAQ (reference sequence). V was pared by 4 bases and J by 9 bases, with 11 bases of the junction left unmatched. This CDR3 is CASSSGLAGLSEAQYF. DNA of the CDR3: TGTGCCAGCAGCTCGGGACTAGCGGGACTTTCGGAGGCCCAGTACTTC.

J is TRBJ1-2 and V is TRBV7-9; 7 positions match TRBD1. The length of the CDR3 is 15 residues. Germline V lookup: CDR1 SEHNR, CDR2 FQNEAQ (reference sequence). V trimming: 3 bases; J trimming: 0 bases; junction bases outside the gene matches: 4. Here the CDR3 reads CASSFGQAANYGYTF. CDR3 nucleotides: TGTGCCAGCAGCTTTGGACAGGCCGCTAACTATGGCTACACCTTC.

CDR3 region: CASSQVGDFAYEQYF. CDR3 bases: TGCGCCAGCAGCCAAGTGGGGGACTTTGCCTACGAGCAGTACTTC. The rearrangement uses TRBV4-1 and TRBJ2-7, with a possible D match to TRBD2 (6 bases). Between the trimmed V and J ends, which lost 1 base and 2 bases, there was a span of 12 bases. Per the germline V gene, CDR1 is MGHRA and CDR2 is YSYEKL. The CDR3 sequence is 15 residues long.

This chain joins TRBV6-1 and TRBJ1-1; 10 bases agree with TRBD1. The CDR3 sequence is 15 residues long. J gave up 3 bases and V 5 bases, and 6 bases lay outside the gene matches. Germline-derived CDR1 and CDR2 are MNHNS and SASEGT. CDR3: CASSWRDRGDTEAFF. The CDR3 DNA reads TGTGCCAGCAGTTGGAGGGACAGGGGCGACACTGAAGCTTTCTTT.

Concerning this clone itself: At one boundary the junction diverges from the germline segment, which might be a read error. This chain connects TRBV30 to TRBJ1-1; TRBD1 agrees at 10 bases. The CDR3 runs 15 residues. Germline V gives CDR1 GTSNPN, CDR2 SVGIG (reference sequence). CDR3 in amino acids: CAWRGAGGLDRGRLF. CDR3 DNA sequence: TGTGCCTGGAGAGGAGCGGGAGGTCTCGACAGGGGGCGGCTCTTT.

The chain couples TRBV6-1 to TRBJ2-7, with D perhaps TRBD2 (5 bases). The CDR3 loop spans 14 amino acids. Trimming took 1 base from V and 1 from J, leaving 8 bases between them. Germline V gene sequence: CDR1 MNHNS, CDR2 SASEGT. The CDR3 reads CASSEEGRSYEQYF. For the CDR3, the DNA is TGTGCCAGCAGTGAAGAAGGGAGATCCTACGAGCAGTACTTC.

V and J are TRBV2 and TRBJ2-3; D is possibly TRBD1 (6 bases). CDR3 length equals 13 residues. Trimming pared 8 bases from V and 6 bases from J, leaving 15 bases between. CDR1 SNHLY and CDR2 FYNNEI come from the germline V gene. CDR3: CASSYRVGDTQYF. In DNA form, the CDR3 reads TGTGCCAGCTCCTACAGGGTCGGTGATACGCAGTATTTT.

The rearrangement joins TRBV10-3 to TRBJ1-1; D might be TRBD1 (5 bases). Trimming removed 5 bases at V and 3 bases at J, with 13 bases between. The germline gives CDR1 ENHRY, CDR2 SYGVKD. This CDR3 has 14 amino acids. In DNA form, the CDR3 reads TGTGCCATCAGTCCCAGGGTCGTCGACACTGAAGCTTTCTTT. Translation: CAISPRVVDTEAFF.

The chain has TRBV7-6 and TRBJ2-2; 9 bases are a match to TRBD1. J gave up 3 bases and V 8 bases, and 10 bases lay outside the gene matches. This CDR3 has 16 amino acids. The V gene's germline CDR1 is SGHVS and CDR2 FNYEAQ. The CDR3 spells CASAWGTGQDTGELFF. CDR3 bases: TGTGCCAGCGCTTGGGGGACAGGGCAGGACACCGGGGAGCTGTTTTTT.

The genes are TRBV19 and TRBJ2-5; D possibly corresponds to TRBD2 (5 bases). Germline loops: CDR1 LNHDA, CDR2 SQIVND (reference sequence). Between the trimmed V and J ends, which lost 6 bases and 11 bases, there was a span of 19 bases. This CDR3 has 13 amino acids. The CDR3 DNA is TGTGCCAGTAGCGCCACACTAGACGGTGAGCAGTACTTC. It encodes CASSATLDGEQYF. Complete variable domain (other parts from reference TRBV19 and TRBJ2-5): DGGITQSPKYLFRKEGQNVTLSCEQNLNHDAMYWYRQDPGQGLRLIYYSQIVNDFQKGDIAEGYSVSREKKESFPLTVTSAQKNPTAFYLCASSATLDGEQYFGPGTRLLVL.

This chain uses TRBV5-1 with TRBJ2-7, with 10 nucleotides matching TRBD2. Germline loops: CDR1 SGHRS, CDR2 YFSETQ. Unmatched junction bases numbered 7, after V lost 4 bases and J lost 0 bases. This CDR3 region has 16 residues. In nucleotides, the CDR3 is TGCGCCAGCAGCGAAAGACTAGCGGGTAGCTCCTACGAGCAGTACTTC. Translation gives CASSERLAGSSYEQYF.